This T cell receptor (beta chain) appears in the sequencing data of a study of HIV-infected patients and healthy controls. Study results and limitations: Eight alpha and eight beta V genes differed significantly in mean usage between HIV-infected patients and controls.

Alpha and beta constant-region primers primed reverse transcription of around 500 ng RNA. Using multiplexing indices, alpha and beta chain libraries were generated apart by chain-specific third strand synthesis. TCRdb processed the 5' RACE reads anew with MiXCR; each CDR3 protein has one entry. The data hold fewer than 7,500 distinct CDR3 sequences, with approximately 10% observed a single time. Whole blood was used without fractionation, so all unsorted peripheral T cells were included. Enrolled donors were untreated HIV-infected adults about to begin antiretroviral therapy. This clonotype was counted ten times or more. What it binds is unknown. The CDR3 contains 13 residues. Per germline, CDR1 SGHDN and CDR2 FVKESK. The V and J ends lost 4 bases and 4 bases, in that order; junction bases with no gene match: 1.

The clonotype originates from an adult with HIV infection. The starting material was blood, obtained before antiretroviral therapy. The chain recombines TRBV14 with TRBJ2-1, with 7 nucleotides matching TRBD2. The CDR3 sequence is CASSPGLYNEQFF. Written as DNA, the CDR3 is TGTGCCAGCAGCCCGGGACTATACAATGAGCAGTTCTTC.